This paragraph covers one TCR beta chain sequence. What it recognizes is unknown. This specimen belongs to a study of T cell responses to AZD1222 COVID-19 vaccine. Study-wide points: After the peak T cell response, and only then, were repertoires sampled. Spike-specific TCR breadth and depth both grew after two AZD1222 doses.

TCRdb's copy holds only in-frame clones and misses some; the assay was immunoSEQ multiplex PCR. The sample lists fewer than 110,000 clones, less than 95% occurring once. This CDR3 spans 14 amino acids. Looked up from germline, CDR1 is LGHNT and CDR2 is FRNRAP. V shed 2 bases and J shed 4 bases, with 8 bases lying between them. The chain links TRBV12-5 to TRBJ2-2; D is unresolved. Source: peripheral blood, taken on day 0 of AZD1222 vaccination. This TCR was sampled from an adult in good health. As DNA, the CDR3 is TGTGCTAGTGGTTTGTTTCCGGGCACCGGGGAGCTGTTTTTT. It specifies CASGLFPGTGELFF. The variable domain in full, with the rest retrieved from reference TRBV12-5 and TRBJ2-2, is DARVTQTPRHKVTEMGQEVTMRCQPILGHNTVFWYRQTMMQGLELLAYFRNRAPLDDSGMPKDRFSAEMPDATLATLKIQPSEPRDSAVYFCASGLFPGTGELFFGEGSRLTVL.